The present entry profiles one T cell receptor (beta chain) with its context. Its specificity is not known. The source of the sample is a study of regulatory T cells in long-lasting Graves disease. Study-wide results and limits: The persistent group shared around 3,000 public clonotypes, more than the approximately 970 shared by new patients. TCR diversity was lower in persistent than newly diagnosed Graves' disease.

Trimming took 4 bases from V and 6 from J, leaving 16 bases between them. The CDR3 sequence is 15 residues long. Germline CDR1 reads ENHRY; CDR2 reads SYGVKD. Libraries of TCR beta came from iRepertoire HTBI primers plus Arm-PCR of CDR3 regions. MiXCR was run by TCRdb on the multiplex PCR reads, yielding one entry per CDR3 protein. The sample lists 400,000 to 450,000 distinct CDR3 sequences, about a sixth occurring once. Time point in this sample: newly diagnosed GD, antithyroid drugs for less than 3 months. Extracted PBMC RNA gave rise to the TCR library. These data were also reused for a study on T cells in Graves' hyperthyroidism and ophthalmopathy. That study reports: Diagnoses were made from clinical symptoms, serum measures (thyroxine and TRAb), thyroid ultrasound and orbital computed tomography. Blood also held most thyroid clonotypes expanded beyond 0.001.

Material: peripheral blood mononuclear cells (PBMCs), obtained at new diagnosis, from a patient treated with antithyroid drugs. The chain carries TRBV10-3 and TRBJ2-1; D perhaps matches TRBD2 (6 bases). This TCR was recovered from a woman between 25 and 40 years old with Graves disease. For the CDR3, the DNA is TGTGCCATCAGTGGTTGGGGGGAGCATTCCAATGAGCAGTTCTTC. It encodes CAISGWGEHSNEQFF.